Listed below are T cell receptor beta chains from one sample, sequenced in a study of regulatory T cells in long-lasting Graves disease. A single record per CDR3 protein comes from TCRdb applying MiXCR to the multiplex PCR reads. The table lists about 430,000 distinct CDR3 sequences, over 20% of them singletons. The source was peripheral blood mononuclear cells (PBMCs), collected when the disease was refractory, from a patient treated with antithyroid drugs. The receptor source for this set is a female donor with Graves disease. The CDR3 runs from the conserved cysteine through the conserved F or W. The order of the fields is V gene, clone size, J gene, D gene, CDR3 protein, CDR3 DNA. The D gene is left open where the match is weak. For some rows the clone size is stated as once, few or many, or as a class when expanded; others skip it.

TRBV2,many,TRBJ2-5,NA,CASGGTTAQETQYF,TGTGCCAGCGGGGGAACCACAGCCCAAGAGACCCAGTACTTC
TRBV5-1,NA,TRBJ1-1,NA,CASSLWGVSVVSTEAFF,TGCGCCAGCAGCTTGTGGGGGGTGAGCGTTGTATCCACTGAAGCTTTCTTT
TRBV6-5,few,TRBJ2-2,NA,CASSYGSGGGTGELFF,TGTGCCAGCAGTTATGGTAGCGGAGGAGGGACCGGGGAGCTGTTTTTT
TRBV12-3/TRBV12-4,many,TRBJ2-2,NA,CASTYSFGELFF,TGTGCCAGCACCTACTCTTTCGGGGAGCTGTTTTTT
TRBV2,many,TRBJ2-5,NA,CASSYPETQYF,TGTGCCAGCAGTTACCCGGAGACCCAGTACTTC
TRBV28,few,TRBJ1-5,TRBD1,CASSLLTGGQPQHF,TGTGCCAGCAGTTTATTGACAGGGGGTCAGCCCCAGCATTTT
TRBV28,many,TRBJ2-7,TRBD1,CASRGQGWDEQYF,TGTGCCAGCAGGGGACAGGGGTGGGACGAGCAGTACTTC
TRBV12-3/TRBV12-4,many,TRBJ2-7,TRBD1,CASSKGQGAINYEQYF,TGTGCCAGCAGCAAAGGACAGGGGGCTATCAACTACGAGCAGTACTTC
TRBV2,many,TRBJ2-7,TRBD1,CASSYRGNEQYF,TGTGCCAGCAGCTACAGGGGCAACGAGCAGTACTTC
TRBV20-1,once,TRBJ2-1,NA,CSADPGRGNEQFF,TGCAGTGCTGACCCGGGGCGAGGGAATGAGCAGTTCTTC
TRBV5-1,many,TRBJ1-5,NA,CASSPTAVGGRQPQHF,TGCGCCAGCAGCCCGACCGCTGTGGGGGGACGTCAGCCCCAGCATTTT
TRBV24-1,NA,TRBJ2-2,TRBD1,CATSDPGQGATGELFF,TGTGCCACCAGTGACCCAGGACAGGGAGCCACCGGGGAGCTGTTTTTT
TRBV30,many,TRBJ1-4,NA,CAWADREKLFF,TGTGCCTGGGCCGACCGTGAAAAACTGTTTTTT
TRBV19,NA,TRBJ2-1,TRBD1,CASSKTGFTNEQFF,TGTGCCAGTAGTAAGACAGGGTTTACGAATGAGCAGTTCTTC
TRBV28,many,TRBJ2-7,NA,CASSFGIYYEQYF,TGTGCCAGCAGTTTCGGGATTTACTACGAGCAGTACTTC
TRBV11-2,NA,TRBJ2-7,NA,CASSFALVLDEQYF,TGTGCCAGCAGCTTCGCACTAGTTTTGGACGAGCAGTACTTC
TRBV27,few,TRBJ1-2,NA,CASKLSGVGGYTF,TGTGCCAGCAAACTGTCGGGGGTTGGTGGCTACACCTTC
TRBV20-1,many,TRBJ1-4,TRBD1,CSASQGGGEKLFF,TGCAGTGCTTCACAGGGGGGGGGCGAAAAACTGTTTTTT
TRBV28,many,TRBJ1-6,NA,CASSLRGAGVDFF,TGTGCCAGCAGTTTAAGGGGGGCAGGGGTGGATTTCTTT
TRBV19,NA,TRBJ1-2,TRBD1,CASSLLDRGLGYTF,TGTGCCAGTAGTTTACTGGACAGGGGGCTTGGCTACACCTTC
TRBV7-3,many,TRBJ2-7,NA,CASSSNLWARQYF,TGTGCCAGCAGCTCGAATCTTTGGGCCCGGCAGTACTTC
TRBV3-1,many,TRBJ2-6,TRBD1,CASSQGGTAAGANVLTF,TGTGCCAGCAGCCAAGGGGGGACAGCTGCTGGGGCCAACGTCCTGACTTTC
TRBV20-1,many,TRBJ2-7,TRBD1,CSASPTNRGQYEQYF,TGCAGTGCTAGTCCTACGAACAGGGGGCAATACGAGCAGTACTTC
TRBV5-1,NA,TRBJ2-7,TRBD1,CASSSGTGDEQYF,TGCGCCAGCAGCTCAGGGACAGGCGACGAGCAGTACTTC
TRBV6-5,few,TRBJ2-7,NA,CASSYSQRSYEQYF,TGTGCCAGCAGTTACTCCCAGAGGTCCTACGAGCAGTACTTC
TRBV5-1,few,TRBJ2-7,NA,CASSLDRGSSYEQYF,TGCGCCAGCAGCTTGGATAGGGGATCGTCCTACGAGCAGTACTTC
TRBV28,many,TRBJ1-1,NA,CASLGGANTEAFF,TGTGCCAGCCTCGGGGGGGCGAACACTGAAGCTTTCTTT
TRBV7-6,NA,TRBJ2-5,TRBD2,CASSLGGTRKETQYF,TGTGCCAGCAGTCTGGGGGGGACTAGGAAGGAGACCCAGTACTTC
TRBV3-1,NA,TRBJ2-1,TRBD1,CASSQGIGTGNEQFF,TGTGCCAGCAGCCAAGGGATAGGGACAGGCAATGAGCAGTTCTTC
TRBV30,NA,TRBJ2-7,NA,CAWRYEVTPYEQYF,TGTGCCTGGAGGTACGAAGTCACCCCCTACGAGCAGTACTTC
TRBV10-3,many,TRBJ1-1,NA,CAISEETAMNTEAFF,TGTGCCATCAGTGAGGAGACAGCCATGAACACTGAAGCTTTCTTT
TRBV5-5,NA,TRBJ1-3,NA,CASSLDPVGQSGNTIYF,TGTGCCAGCAGCTTAGACCCCGTAGGACAGAGTGGAAACACCATATATTTT
TRBV2,many,TRBJ2-7,NA,CASSEGGRGSSYEQYF,TGTGCCAGCAGCGAGGGGGGCAGGGGAAGCTCCTACGAGCAGTACTTC
TRBV28,many,TRBJ1-5,TRBD1,CASTGQGALNQPQHF,TGTGCCAGCACGGGGCAGGGGGCTTTGAATCAGCCCCAGCATTTT
TRBV5-1,NA,TRBJ2-7,TRBD2,CASSSGTSGTLNPYEQYF,TGCGCCAGCAGCTCCGGGACTAGCGGGACCCTGAATCCTTACGAGCAGTACTTC
TRBV5-4,NA,TRBJ2-7,TRBD1,CASSPGTDNEQYF,TGTGCCAGCAGCCCCGGGACAGATAACGAGCAGTACTTC
TRBV27,many,TRBJ1-1,TRBD1,CASRSGTGNTEAFF,TGTGCCAGCAGATCCGGGACAGGGAACACTGAAGCTTTCTTT
TRBV27,many,TRBJ2-5,TRBD1,CASSLFGQGPGETQYF,TGTGCCAGCAGTTTATTCGGACAGGGGCCCGGGGAGACCCAGTACTTC
TRBV18,many,TRBJ1-1,NA,CASSRVRDWGTEAFF,TGTGCCAGCTCACGGGTAAGGGATTGGGGCACTGAAGCTTTCTTT
TRBV19,NA,TRBJ1-1,NA,CASSIGSGLEDTEAFF,TGTGCCAGTAGTATTGGTTCAGGGTTGGAGGACACTGAAGCTTTCTTT
TRBV7-8,NA,TRBJ2-5,NA,CASSIHGTGYEETQYF,TGTGCCAGCAGCATACACGGGACCGGCTATGAAGAGACCCAGTACTTC
TRBV6-1,NA,TRBJ1-3,NA,CATADLSGNTIYF,TGTGCCACCGCCGATCTCTCTGGAAACACCATATATTTT
TRBV5-5,NA,TRBJ2-3,TRBD1,CASSYGQGTLDTQYF,TGTGCCAGCAGCTACGGACAGGGAACGTTAGATACGCAGTATTTT
TRBV7-8,many,TRBJ2-7,NA,CASSLALGSNYEQYF,TGTGCCAGCAGCTTAGCGCTAGGGAGCAACTACGAGCAGTACTTC
TRBV4-2,NA,TRBJ2-2,TRBD2,CASSQDLAADTGELFF,TGTGCCAGCAGCCAAGATCTAGCGGCAGACACCGGGGAGCTGTTTTTT